The clone carrying this TCR beta chain was observed at least ten times. What it recognizes is unknown. The missing CDR3 end, 3 residues past where the read stops, is filled in from the germline J gene. The sample belongs to a study of T cell clonality in common variable immunodeficiency. The CDR3 sequence is 14 residues long. V shed 6 bases and J shed 0 bases, with 12 bases lying between them. Reduced serum IgG, IgA and/or IgM plus specific antibody deficiency defined CVID. No CVID subject was ill or on immunomodulatory drugs when sampled. Points from the study as a whole: In common variable immunodeficiency, TCR beta chains reportedly carried fewer deletions and N-nucleotide insertions.

Here immunoSEQ multiplex PCR was the method, and the copy in TCRdb shows in-frame clones only, minus some. The sample is made up of approximately 26,000 clones, none counted only once. The sequence derives from a human donor with common variable immunodeficiency. The sample consisted of peripheral blood mononuclear cells. The V call is TRBV12-3 or TRBV12-4, the J call TRBJ2-7; perhaps TRBD2 as D (6 bases). Incomplete CDR3 DNA: TGTGCCAGCAGCAATGGAGGGCTCTCCTACGAG. Translation gives CASSNGGLSYE. The whole CDR3 reads CASSNGGLSYEQYF.